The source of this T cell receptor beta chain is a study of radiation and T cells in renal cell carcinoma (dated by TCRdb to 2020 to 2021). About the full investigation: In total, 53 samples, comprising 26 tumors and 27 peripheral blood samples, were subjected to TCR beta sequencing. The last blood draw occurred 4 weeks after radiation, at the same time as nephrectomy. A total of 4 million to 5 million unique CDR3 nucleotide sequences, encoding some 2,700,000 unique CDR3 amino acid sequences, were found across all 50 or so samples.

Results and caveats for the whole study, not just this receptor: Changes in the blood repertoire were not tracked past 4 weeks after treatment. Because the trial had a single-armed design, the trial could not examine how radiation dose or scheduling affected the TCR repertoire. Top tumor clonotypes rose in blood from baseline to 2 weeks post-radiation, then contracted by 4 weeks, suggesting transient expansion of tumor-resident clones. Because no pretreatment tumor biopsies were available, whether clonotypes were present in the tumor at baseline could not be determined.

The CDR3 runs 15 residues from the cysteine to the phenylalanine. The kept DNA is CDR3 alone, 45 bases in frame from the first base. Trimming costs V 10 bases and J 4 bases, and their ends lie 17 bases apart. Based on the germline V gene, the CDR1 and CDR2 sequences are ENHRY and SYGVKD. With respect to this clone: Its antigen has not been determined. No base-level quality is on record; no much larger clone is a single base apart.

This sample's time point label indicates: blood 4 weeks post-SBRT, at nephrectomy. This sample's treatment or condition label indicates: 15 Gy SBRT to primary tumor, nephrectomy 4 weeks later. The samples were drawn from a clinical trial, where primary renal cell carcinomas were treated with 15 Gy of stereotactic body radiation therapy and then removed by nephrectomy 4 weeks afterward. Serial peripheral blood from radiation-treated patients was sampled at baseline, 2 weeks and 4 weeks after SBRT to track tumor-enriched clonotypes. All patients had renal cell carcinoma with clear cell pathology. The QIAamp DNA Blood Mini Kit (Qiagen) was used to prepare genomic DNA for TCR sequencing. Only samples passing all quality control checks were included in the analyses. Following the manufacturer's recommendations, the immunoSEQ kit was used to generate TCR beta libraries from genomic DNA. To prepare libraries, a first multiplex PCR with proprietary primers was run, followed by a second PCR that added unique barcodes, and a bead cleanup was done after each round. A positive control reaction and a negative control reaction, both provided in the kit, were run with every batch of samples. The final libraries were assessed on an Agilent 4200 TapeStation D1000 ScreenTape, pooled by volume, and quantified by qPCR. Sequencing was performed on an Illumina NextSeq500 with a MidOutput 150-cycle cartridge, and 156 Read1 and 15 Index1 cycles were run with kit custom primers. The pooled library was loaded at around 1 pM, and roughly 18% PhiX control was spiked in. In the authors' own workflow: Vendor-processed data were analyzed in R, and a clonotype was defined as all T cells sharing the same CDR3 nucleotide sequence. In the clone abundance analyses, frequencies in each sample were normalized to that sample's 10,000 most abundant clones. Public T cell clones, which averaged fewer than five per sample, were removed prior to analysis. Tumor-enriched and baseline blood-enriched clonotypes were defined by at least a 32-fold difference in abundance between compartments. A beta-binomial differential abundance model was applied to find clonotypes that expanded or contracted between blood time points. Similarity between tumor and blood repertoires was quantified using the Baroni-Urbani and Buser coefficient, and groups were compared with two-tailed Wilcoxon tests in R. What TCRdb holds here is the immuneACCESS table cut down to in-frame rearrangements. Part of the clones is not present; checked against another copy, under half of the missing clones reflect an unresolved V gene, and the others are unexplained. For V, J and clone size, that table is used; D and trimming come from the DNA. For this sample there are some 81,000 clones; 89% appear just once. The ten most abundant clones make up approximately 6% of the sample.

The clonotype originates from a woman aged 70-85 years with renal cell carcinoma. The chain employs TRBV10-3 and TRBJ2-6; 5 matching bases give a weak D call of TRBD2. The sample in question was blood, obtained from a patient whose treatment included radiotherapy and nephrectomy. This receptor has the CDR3 CATLGRGSGANVLTF. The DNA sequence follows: TGTGCCACCCTAGGCCGGGGATCCGGGGCCAACGTCCTGACTTTC.